These 14 T cell receptor beta chains were all obtained from the same sample, sequenced in a study of T cell responses to AZD1222 COVID-19 vaccine. Only in-frame clones appear in the TCRdb table, and some are missing; sequencing was by immunoSEQ multiplex PCR. The top ten clones hold 7.5% to 9.5% of a sample with around 140,000 clones, about 93% of them seen once. The starting material was peripheral blood, obtained on day 0 of AZD1222 vaccination. The receptor source for this set is an adult in good health.

The chain couples TRBV4-2 to TRBJ1-6; 8 nucleotides match TRBD1. V lost 6 bases, J lost 10 bases, and 8 bases stayed unmatched. From germline, CDR1 is LGHNA and CDR2 YNFKEQ. The CDR3 extends over 14 amino acids. Written as DNA, the CDR3 is TGTGCCAGCAGAGAGGGACAGGCGAGATCACCCCTCCACTTT. It yields the protein CASREGQARSPLHF.

CDR3 protein: CASSVDWVHRGVGYTF. CDR3 DNA: TGTGCCAGCAGCGTAGATTGGGTGCACAGGGGGGTCGGCTACACCTTC. The chain has TRBV9 and TRBJ1-2, with TRBD1 matching 8 bases. The CDR3 loop spans 16 amino acids. Trimming took 0 bases from V and 8 from J; bases not matched to a gene: 12. Germline CDR1 and CDR2: SGDLS and YYNGEE.

The gene calls are TRBV3-1 (or the pseudogene TRBV3-2) and TRBJ2-4; D remains unclear. Germline V lookup: CDR1 LGHDT, CDR2 YNNKEL (reference sequence). The CDR3 consists of 17 residues. Trimming pared 0 bases from V and 0 bases from J, leaving 12 bases between. CDR3 bases: TGTGCCAGCAGCCAAGAGGTAATCTCTATAGCCAAAAACATTCAGTACTTC. It encodes CASSQEVISIAKNIQYF.

The genes are TRBV5-1 and TRBJ2-7; 8 bases fit TRBD1. In germline, CDR1 is SGHRS, CDR2 YFSETQ. The CDR3 spans 14 residues. Trimming removed 5 bases from V and 4 bases from J; junction bases left unmatched: 8. The CDR3 loop is CASRPGTGAYEQYF. DNA for the CDR3: TGCGCCAGCAGACCCGGGACAGGAGCGTACGAGCAGTACTTC.

The rearrangement uses TRBV5-1 and TRBJ2-1, with D possibly being TRBD1 (5 bases). V was pared by 0 bases and J by 10 bases, with 8 bases between. The CDR3 sequence is 12 residues long. Germline CDR1 and CDR2: SGHRS and YFSETQ. This CDR3 is CASSLGQKEQFF. In nucleotides, the CDR3 is TGCGCCAGCAGCTTGGGACAGAAAGAGCAGTTCTTC.

The chain has TRBV6-6 and TRBJ2-7; no clear D gene. The CDR3 covers 11 residues. The germline gives CDR1 MNHNY, CDR2 SVGAGI (reference sequence). V lost 8 bases and J 4 bases, leaving 9 bases between the germline ends. CDR3: CASATAYEQYF. CDR3 nucleotides: TGTGCCAGCGCCACGGCTTACGAGCAGTACTTC.

A remark on this clone: The sample holds other DNA sequences that translate to the same CDR3. The chain links TRBV12-3 or TRBV12-4 to TRBJ1-5; the D gene is possibly TRBD1 (5 bases). The ends were cut back, 3 bases at V and 7 bases at J, with 7 bases in the middle. The CDR3 totals 12 residues. The CDR3 bases are TGTGCCAGCAGTTTCGGGGGACAGCCCCAGCATTTT. Protein: CASSFGGQPQHF.

The chain joins TRBV4-3 to TRBJ1-4; 8 bases agree with TRBD1. The CDR3 length is 15 residues. J lost 6 bases, V lost 4 bases, and 7 bases had no gene match. Germline loops: CDR1 LGHNA, CDR2 YSLEER. The DNA of the CDR3 is TGCGCCAGCAGCCGATCAGGGGGCGCAGATGAAAAACTGTTTTTT. Encoded protein: CASSRSGGADEKLFF.

V is TRBV11-3 and J is TRBJ1-1; D uncertain. This CDR3 comprises 11 residues. Germline CDR1 and CDR2: SGHNT and YENEEA. Trimming pared 4 bases from V and 10 bases from J, leaving 10 bases between. The CDR3 DNA is TGTGCCAGCAGCTGGGCAGGCCGAGCTTTCTTT. Translating it yields CASSWAGRAFF.

The CDR3 here is CSASDLISSYEQYF. CDR3 DNA: TGCAGTGCTAGTGACCTAATCAGCTCCTACGAGCAGTACTTC. The chain joins TRBV20-1 to TRBJ2-7, with D uncertain. The V gene's germline CDR1 is DFQATT and CDR2 SNEGSKA (reference sequence). CDR3 length: 14 residues. Trimming removed 3 bases from V and 0 bases from J, with 12 bases in between.

The chain combines TRBV6-4 with TRBJ2-4; TRBD2 is a possible D gene (6 bases). V was cut by 4 bases and J by 8 bases, with 15 bases left in between. This CDR3 is built from 14 residues. From germline, CDR1 is MRHNA and CDR2 SNTAGT. This CDR3 reads CASSARDGGDIQYF. CDR3 DNA: TGTGCCAGCAGTGCCCGGGACGGCGGGGACATTCAGTACTTC.

CDR3 coding DNA: TGCGCCAGCATCCGTTCCACAGGGGAGACTGAAGCTTTCTTT. The encoded protein is CASIRSTGETEAFF. The chain carries TRBV5-1 and TRBJ1-1; TRBD1 matches 7 bases. CDR1 and CDR2 (germline): SGHRS, YFSETQ. The CDR3 runs 14 residues. The junction had 10 bases not matched to a gene; V was cut back by 6 bases and J by 5 bases.

This chain connects TRBV5-1 to TRBJ1-1; 7 bases are shared with TRBD1. V lost 6 bases and J lost 4; bases outside the gene matches: 3. Germline CDR1 reads SGHRS; CDR2 reads YFSETQ. The CDR3 is made up of 12 amino acids. The CDR3 sequence: CASTQGGTEAFF. DNA for the CDR3: TGCGCCAGCACCCAGGGGGGCACTGAAGCTTTCTTT. Combining the CDR3 with reference TRBV5-1 and TRBJ1-1 gives the whole variable domain KAGVTQTPRYLIKTRGQQVTLSCSPISGHRSVSWYQQTPGQGLQFLFEYFSETQRNKGNFPGRFSGRQFSNSRSEMNVSTLELGDSALYLCASTQGGTEAFFGQGTRLTVV.

V is TRBV5-1 and J is TRBJ2-1; D is possibly TRBD1 or TRBD2 (5 bases each). Trimming took 2 bases from V and 0 from J, leaving 21 bases between them. The germline V gene encodes CDR1 SGHRS and CDR2 YFSETQ. This CDR3 contains 19 residues. The CDR3 DNA sequence: TGCGCCAGCAGCTTACCTTCCGGGGACGGCCTTAGCTCCTACAATGAGCAGTTCTTC. This sequence encodes CASSLPSGDGLSSYNEQFF.